This is a list of T cell receptor beta chains from one sample in a study of T cells after yellow fever vaccination. In TCRdb, the 5' RACE reads were re-called with MiXCR into one record per CDR3 protein. The data contain about 340,000 distinct CDR3 sequences, roughly 4% of them seen just once; the ten biggest clones take up 20% to 25%. This specimen was PBMCs, taken 5 days after the yellow fever booster vaccination. The receptor set was obtained from a man younger than 35 who received the YFV17D yellow fever vaccine. CDR3s include the opening cysteine and the closing phenylalanine or tryptophan. D genes are given only for firm matches. Clone size appears in some rows only: once, few, many, or a class for an expanded clone.

size	V	D	J	DNA	CDR3
few	TRBV10-2	NA	TRBJ2-1	TGCGCCAGCGCCGCGCAAAGGGGGAATGAGCAGTTCTTC	CASAAQRGNEQFF
few	TRBV6-2/TRBV6-3	TRBD1	TRBJ1-1	TGTGCCGGCGGCACAGGGGCGAACACTGAAGCTTTCTTT	CAGGTGANTEAFF
few	TRBV12-3/TRBV12-4	TRBD2	TRBJ2-3	TGTGCCAGCACCCCACTAGCGGGGGTGAGAGATACGCAGTATTTT	CASTPLAGVRDTQYF
NA	TRBV4-3	NA	TRBJ2-2	TGCGCCAGCAGCCAAGAGCTAGCGATGAACACCGGGGAGCTGTTTTTT	CASSQELAMNTGELFF
NA	TRBV12-3/TRBV12-4	NA	TRBJ1-3	TGTGCCAGCAGTTTGAGGGGTCCAACTGGAAACACCATATATTTT	CASSLRGPTGNTIYF
many	TRBV10-2	TRBD1	TRBJ1-1	TGCGCCAGCAGTACTTTGACAGGGGCTGGCACTGAAGCTTTCTTT	CASSTLTGAGTEAFF
few	TRBV10-3	NA	TRBJ1-2	TGTGCCATCTATAGGGCCGGGACCTATGGCTACACCTTC	CAIYRAGTYGYTF
NA	TRBV20-1	NA	TRBJ2-3	TGCAGTGCTCGCCCCTATCCTAGGGGGGAAGATACGCAGTATTTT	CSARPYPRGEDTQYF
NA	TRBV7-2	NA	TRBJ2-7	TGTGCCAGCAGCTTAGATGGAGACGGGGCTCCACGATCCTTC	CASSLDGDGAPRSF
many	TRBV3-2	NA	TRBJ2-6	TGTGCCAGCAGCCAAGATAGGGGCAGTTTAAAAACTGGCTCTGGGGCCAACGTCCTGACTTTC	CASSQDRGSLKTGSGANVLTF
few	TRBV24-1	NA	TRBJ1-6	TGTGCCACCAGTGAAGGGGAAGGCACCTATAATTCACCCCTCCACTTT	CATSEGEGTYNSPLHF